This T cell receptor beta chain appears in the sequencing data of a study of blood T cell repertoires in COVID-19. How the authors handled the data: Scientists estimated how many nucleated cells there were by amplifying reference gene primers. TCRdb keeps only in-frame clones here, not all; method: immunoSEQ multiplex PCR. That table furnishes V, J and clone size, whereas the DNA furnished D and trimming. The table shows over 75,000 clones, with around 80% occurring only once. The length of the CDR3 is 18 residues. The germline gives CDR1 SGHRS, CDR2 YFSETQ. Deletions cut 2 bases from V and 2 bases from J, with 20 bases between.

Sequencing was carried out using peripheral blood. The chain has TRBV5-1 and TRBJ1-5; D perhaps matches TRBD1 (6 bases). The TCR originated in a man in his 70s with acute or convalescent COVID-19. The CDR3 is CASSLQPTGGIGNQPQHF. CDR3 bases: TGCGCCAGCAGCTTACAACCGACAGGTGGTATTGGCAATCAGCCCCAGCATTTT.